The clone carrying this T cell receptor beta chain has a count of ten or more. No antigen is known for it. As the method for making TCR beta libraries, quantitative 5'-RACE with molecular barcodes was used. One entry per CDR3 protein, called by TCRdb with MiXCR from the 5' RACE reads. Of fewer than 400,000 distinct CDR3 sequences listed, roughly 8% are singletons. CDR3 length: 12 amino acids. Germline V CDR1 and CDR2: DFQATT, SNEGSKA (reference sequence). The germline V and J ends were trimmed by 3 bases and 3 bases, with 9 bases remaining between them. The sample belongs to a study of CD8 T cells in ankylosing spondylitis. Study findings and constraints: Clones that were linked to disease were CD8+ and were relatively rare in peripheral blood. According to the report, clones linked to the disease were significantly enriched in matched synovial fluid samples taken from ankylosing spondylitis patients. Existing reports had already noted some motif variants in reactive arthritis synovial fluid and blood. What seemed typical of ankylosing spondylitis blood was a TCR beta motif built from eight highly homologous variants.

The receptor comes from a male donor with ankylosing spondylitis. Source material: blood, either unsorted or a sorted T cell fraction (not recorded which). The chain links TRBV20-1 to TRBJ2-7; tentative D call: TRBD1 (6 bases). The CDR3 is CSASGTRYEQYF. CDR3 bases: TGCAGTGCTAGCGGGACACGCTACGAGCAGTACTTC.